Listed below are T cell receptor beta chains from one sample, sequenced in a study of vaccination and CD4 T cells after COVID-19. No antigen has been assigned to these receptors. TCRdb itself ran the PCR reads through MiXCR, one entry per CDR3 protein. The sample holds 15,000 to 20,000 distinct CDR3 sequences; over 50% are singletons and the top ten take 6% to 8%. Sequences were derived from CD4+ T cells from blood, cultured in vitro, sampled before SARS-CoV-2 vaccination. Every receptor here comes from a human donor who had recovered from COVID-19. Each CDR3 is given without its conserved first and last residue.

cdr3_aa j_call v_call
ASSSVPGGNQPQH TRBJ1-5 TRBV7-2
ASRHSGRNTGELF TRBJ2-2 TRBV6-1
ASWGVIGQPQH TRBJ1-5 TRBV19
ASRSDRVGNQPQH TRBJ1-5 TRBV19
ASSLGTAEQY TRBJ2-7 TRBV7-9
ASSEGDGYT TRBJ1-2 TRBV2
ASSSDSRTGELF TRBJ2-2 TRBV6-2/TRBV6-3
ASSLISDQPQH TRBJ1-5 TRBV27
ASSLSGFGGTYEQY TRBJ2-7 TRBV27
ASSSQTYQETQY TRBJ2-5 TRBV28
SVSSGTRTDTQY TRBJ2-3 TRBV20-1
ATSRDPRSNEKLF TRBJ1-4 TRBV15
ASGEIPSTDTQY TRBJ2-3 TRBV27
ASSRGFLDHQPQH TRBJ1-5 TRBV6-1
ASSLLGQGRAQNTEAF TRBJ1-1 TRBV19